This TCR beta chain is from a study of OX40 agonist ivuxolimab in advanced cancers. Study at large: An agonistic anti-OX40 (CD134) antibody, ivuxolimab, was used to treat the patients. Of mixed ages from about 23 to 85 and averaging approximately 60 years, the group was almost 85% male.

This table comes from immunoSEQ multiplex PCR, and its TCRdb copy is limited to in-frame clones, with some not included. The repertoire holds 55,000 to 80,000 clones, 70% to 90% seen once, with about 1% in the top ten. Germline V lookup: CDR1 GTSNPN, CDR2 SVGIG (reference sequence). The CDR3 is 13 residues long. V was shortened by 2 bases and J by 4 bases, with 9 bases between the two germline ends. The chain employs TRBV30 and TRBJ1-5, with D possibly TRBD1 on 5 matching bases. The sequences come from CD4+ or CD8+ T cells sorted from blood, collected in a trial of the OX40 agonist ivuxolimab. This TCR was sampled from an adult with an advanced solid tumor such as melanoma, head and neck, liver or kidney cancer. The CDR3, as DNA: TGTGCCTGGAGTCCTGGGGGGAATCAGCCCCAGCATTTT. As protein: CAWSPGGNQPQHF.